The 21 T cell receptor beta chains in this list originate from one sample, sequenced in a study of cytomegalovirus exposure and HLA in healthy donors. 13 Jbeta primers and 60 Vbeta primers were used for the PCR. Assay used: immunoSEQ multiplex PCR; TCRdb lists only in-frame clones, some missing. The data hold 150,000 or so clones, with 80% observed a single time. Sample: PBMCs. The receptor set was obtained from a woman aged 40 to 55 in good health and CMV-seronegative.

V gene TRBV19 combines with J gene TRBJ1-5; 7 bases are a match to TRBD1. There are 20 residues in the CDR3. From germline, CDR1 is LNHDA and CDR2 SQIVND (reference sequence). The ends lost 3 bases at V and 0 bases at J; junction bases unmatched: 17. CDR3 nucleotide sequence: TGTGCCAGTAGTATCGGGGGATTGACAGGGACGATGGTTAGCAATCAGCCCCAGCATTTT. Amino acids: CASSIGGLTGTMVSNQPQHF.

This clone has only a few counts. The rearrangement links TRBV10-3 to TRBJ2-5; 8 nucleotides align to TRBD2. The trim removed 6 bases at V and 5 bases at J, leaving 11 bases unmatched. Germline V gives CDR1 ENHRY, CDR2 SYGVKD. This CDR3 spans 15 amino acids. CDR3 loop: CAIRGAGDLGETQYF. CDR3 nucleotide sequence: TGTGCCATCAGGGGAGCGGGAGACCTGGGGGAGACCCAGTACTTC.

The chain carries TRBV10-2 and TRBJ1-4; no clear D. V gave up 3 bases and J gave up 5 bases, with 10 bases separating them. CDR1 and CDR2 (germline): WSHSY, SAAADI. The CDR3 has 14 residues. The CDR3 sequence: CASSDLELNEKLFF. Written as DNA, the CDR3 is TGCGCCAGCAGTGACTTAGAACTAAATGAAAAACTGTTTTTT.

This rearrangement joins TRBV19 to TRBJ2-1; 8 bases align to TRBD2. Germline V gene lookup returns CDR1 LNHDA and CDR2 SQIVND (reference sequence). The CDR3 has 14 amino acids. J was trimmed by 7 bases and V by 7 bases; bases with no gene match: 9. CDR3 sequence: CASTSGGGLNEQFF. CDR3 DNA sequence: TGTGCCAGTACATCCGGGGGGGGACTAAATGAGCAGTTCTTC.

CDR3 residues: CASSPDWLYNLTDTQYF. In DNA, the CDR3 is TGTGCCAGCAGCCCCGATTGGTTGTACAACCTCACAGATACGCAGTATTTT. The genes are TRBV11-2 and TRBJ2-3; D gene ambiguous. The CDR3 contains 17 residues. In germline, CDR1 is SGHAT, CDR2 FQNNGV. V shed 5 bases and J shed 2 bases, with 20 bases lying between them. The variable domain in full, with the rest retrieved from reference TRBV11-2 and TRBJ2-3, is EAGVAQSPRYKIIEKRQSVAFWCNPISGHATLYWYQQILGQGPKLLIQFQNNGVVDDSQLPKDRFSAERLKGVDSTLKIQPAKLEDSAVYLCASSPDWLYNLTDTQYFGPGTRLTVL.

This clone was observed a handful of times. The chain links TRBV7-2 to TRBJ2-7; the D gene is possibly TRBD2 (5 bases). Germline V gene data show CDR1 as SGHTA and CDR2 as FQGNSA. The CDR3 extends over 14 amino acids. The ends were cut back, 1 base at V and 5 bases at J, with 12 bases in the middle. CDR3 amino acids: CASSLGQLAHEQYF. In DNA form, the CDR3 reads TGTGCCAGCAGCTTAGGCCAGCTAGCCCACGAGCAGTACTTC.

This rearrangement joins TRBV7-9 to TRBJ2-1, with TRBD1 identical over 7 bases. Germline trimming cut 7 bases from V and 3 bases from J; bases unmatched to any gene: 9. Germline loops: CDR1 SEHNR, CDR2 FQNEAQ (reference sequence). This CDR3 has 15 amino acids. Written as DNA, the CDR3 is TGTGCCAGCAACACCTGGGACAGCCACTACAATGAGCAGTTCTTC. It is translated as CASNTWDSHYNEQFF.

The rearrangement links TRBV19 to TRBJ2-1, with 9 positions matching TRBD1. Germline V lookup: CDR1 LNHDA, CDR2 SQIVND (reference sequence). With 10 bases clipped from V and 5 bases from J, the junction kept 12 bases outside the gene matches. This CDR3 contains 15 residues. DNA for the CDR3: TGTGCCACCACAATACAGGGGGCCCTTGACAATGAGCAGTTCTTC. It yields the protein CATTIQGALDNEQFF. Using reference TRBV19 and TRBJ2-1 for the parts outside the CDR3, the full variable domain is DGGITQSPKYLFRKEGQNVTLSCEQNLNHDAMYWYRQDPGQGLRLIYYSQIVNDFQKGDIAEGYSVSREKKESFPLTVTSAQKNPTAFYLCATTIQGALDNEQFFGPGTRLTVL.

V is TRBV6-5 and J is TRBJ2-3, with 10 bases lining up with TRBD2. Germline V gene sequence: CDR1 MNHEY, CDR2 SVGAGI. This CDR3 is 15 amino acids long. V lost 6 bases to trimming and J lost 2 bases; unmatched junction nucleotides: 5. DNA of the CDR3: TGTGCCAGCAGCCCCGGGACTAGCGCCACAGATACGCAGTATTTT. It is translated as CASSPGTSATDTQYF.

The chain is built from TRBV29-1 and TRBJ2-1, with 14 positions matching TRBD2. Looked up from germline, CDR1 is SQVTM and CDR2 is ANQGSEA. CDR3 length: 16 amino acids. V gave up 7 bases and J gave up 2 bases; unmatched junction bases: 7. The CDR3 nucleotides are TGCAGCGCCTATGGACTAGCGGGAGGAACCTACAATGAGCAGTTCTTC. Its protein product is CSAYGLAGGTYNEQFF.

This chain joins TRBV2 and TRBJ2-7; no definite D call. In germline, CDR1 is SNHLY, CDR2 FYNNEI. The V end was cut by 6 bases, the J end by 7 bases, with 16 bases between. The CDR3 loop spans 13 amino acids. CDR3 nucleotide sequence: TGTGCCAGCAGGGCCCAGACTTTCGGAGAGCAGTACTTC. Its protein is CASRAQTFGEQYF.

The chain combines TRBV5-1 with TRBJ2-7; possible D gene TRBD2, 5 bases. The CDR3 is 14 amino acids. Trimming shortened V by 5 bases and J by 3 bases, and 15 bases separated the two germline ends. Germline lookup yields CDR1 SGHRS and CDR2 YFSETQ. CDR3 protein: CASSESGLIYEQYF. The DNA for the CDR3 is TGCGCCAGCAGTGAGAGCGGACTGATCTACGAGCAGTACTTC.

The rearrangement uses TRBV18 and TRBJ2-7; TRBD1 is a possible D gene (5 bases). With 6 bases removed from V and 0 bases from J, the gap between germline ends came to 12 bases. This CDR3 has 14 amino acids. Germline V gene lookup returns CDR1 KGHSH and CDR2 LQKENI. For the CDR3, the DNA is TGTGCCAGCTCGAGAGCAGGGAACTCCTACGAGCAGTACTTC. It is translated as CASSRAGNSYEQYF.

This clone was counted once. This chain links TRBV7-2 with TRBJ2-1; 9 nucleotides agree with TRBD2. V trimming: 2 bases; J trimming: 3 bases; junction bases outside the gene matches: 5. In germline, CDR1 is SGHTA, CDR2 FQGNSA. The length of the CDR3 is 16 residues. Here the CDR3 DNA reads TGTGCCAGCAGCTTACGGCGGGGGGGCGGCTACAATGAGCAGTTCTTC. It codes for CASSLRRGGGYNEQFF.

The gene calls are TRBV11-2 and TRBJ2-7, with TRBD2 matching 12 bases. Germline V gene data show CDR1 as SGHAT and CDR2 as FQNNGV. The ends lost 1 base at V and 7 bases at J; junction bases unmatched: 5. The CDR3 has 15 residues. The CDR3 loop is CASSLGTSGGLEQYF. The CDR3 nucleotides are TGTGCCAGCAGCTTAGGTACTAGCGGGGGGTTGGAGCAGTACTTC.

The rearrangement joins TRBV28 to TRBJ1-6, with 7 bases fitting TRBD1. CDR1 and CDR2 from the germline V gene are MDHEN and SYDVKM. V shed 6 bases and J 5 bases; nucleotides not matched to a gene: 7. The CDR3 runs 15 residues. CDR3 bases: TGTGCCAGCAGCCTCGACAGGGAGGATAATTCACCCCTCCACTTT. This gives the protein CASSLDREDNSPLHF.

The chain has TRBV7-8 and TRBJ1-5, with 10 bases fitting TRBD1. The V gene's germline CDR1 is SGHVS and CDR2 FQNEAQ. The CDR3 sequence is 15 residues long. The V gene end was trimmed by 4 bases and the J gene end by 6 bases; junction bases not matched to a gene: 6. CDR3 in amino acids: CASSYLGTGVQPQHF. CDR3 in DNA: TGTGCCAGCAGCTATCTCGGGACAGGGGTTCAGCCCCAGCATTTT.

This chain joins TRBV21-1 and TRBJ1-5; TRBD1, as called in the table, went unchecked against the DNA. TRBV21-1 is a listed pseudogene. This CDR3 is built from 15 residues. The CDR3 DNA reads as TGTGCCAGCTATTGGAACAAAGGGGGAAATCAGCCCCAGCATTTT. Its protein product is CASYWNKGGNQPQHF.

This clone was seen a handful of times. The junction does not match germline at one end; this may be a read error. The CDR3 coding sequence is TGTGCCAGCAGTCCAGTGACAGGGGGCTCTAAGGAAAAACTGTTTTTT. Its protein product is CASSPVTGGSKEKLFF. The chain is built from TRBV27 and TRBJ1-4, with 10 bases identical to TRBD1. CDR1 and CDR2 (germline): MNHEY, SMNVEV (reference sequence). The CDR3 is made up of 16 amino acids. The whole variable domain, filled in from reference TRBV27 and TRBJ1-4, reads EAQVTQNPRYLITVTGKKLTVTCSQNMNHEYMSWYRQDPGLGLRQIYYSMNVEVTDKGDVPEGYKVSRKEKRNFPLILESPSPNQTSLYFCASSPVTGGSKEKLFFGSGTQLSVL.

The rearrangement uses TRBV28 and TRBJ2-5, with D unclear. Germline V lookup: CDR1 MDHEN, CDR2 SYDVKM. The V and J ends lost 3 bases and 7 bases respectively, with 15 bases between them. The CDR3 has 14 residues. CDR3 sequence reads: CASSFSQTYGTQYF. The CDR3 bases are TGTGCCAGCAGTTTTTCACAGACCTACGGGACCCAGTACTTC.

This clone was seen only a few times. CDR3: CATSVGLYEQYF. The CDR3 DNA reads as TGTGCCACCAGCGTAGGACTCTACGAGCAGTACTTC. The chain employs TRBV15 and TRBJ2-7, with a weak D call TRBD2 (5 bases). Looked up from germline, CDR1 is LNHNV and CDR2 is YYDKDF (reference sequence). Deletions cut 5 bases from V and 3 bases from J, with 8 bases between. The CDR3 totals 12 residues.